These 9 T cell receptor beta chains came from one sample sequenced in a study of regulatory T cells in long-lasting Graves disease. Building the TCR beta libraries relied on iRepertoire HTBI primers, and CDR3 regions underwent Arm-PCR. TCRdb re-derived calls from the multiplex PCR reads in MiXCR, one entry per CDR3 protein. The sample lists roughly 300,000 distinct CDR3 sequences, around 23% occurring once. The time point here: persistent/refractory GD, antithyroid drugs over 5 years with positive TRAb. From PBMCs, RNA was extracted and then used to make the TCR library. The sequences come from peripheral blood mononuclear cells (PBMCs), collected when the disease was refractory, from a patient treated with antithyroid drugs. The receptors here all came from a female donor with Graves disease.

Only a few counts were recorded for this clonotype. The chain recombines TRBV7-9 with TRBJ1-1, with D unclear. The CDR3 is made up of 10 amino acids. Trimming took off 2 bases at V and 7 bases at J, with 2 bases between the two ends. CDR1 is SEHNR and CDR2 is FQNEAQ in the germline V gene (reference sequence). The CDR3 bases are TGTGCCAGCAGCTTAAATGAAGCTTTCTTT. It codes for CASSLNEAFF. Combining the CDR3 with reference TRBV7-9 and TRBJ1-1 gives the whole variable domain DTGVSQNPRHKITKRGQNVTFRCDPISEHNRLYWYRQTLGQGPEFLTYFQNEAQLEKSRLLSDRFSAERPKGSFSTLEIQRTEQGDSAMYLCASSLNEAFFGQGTRLTVV.

This clonotype was observed at least ten times. The chain carries TRBV7-8 and TRBJ2-2, with D hard to call. The CDR3 is 14 amino acids. Germline CDR1 and CDR2: SGHVS and FQNEAQ. The germline V and J ends were trimmed by 1 base and 3 bases, with 6 bases remaining between them. In DNA form, the CDR3 reads TGTGCCAGCAGCTTAGACTTGTACACCGGGGAGCTGTTTTTT. It yields the protein CASSLDLYTGELFF.

This clonotype has only a few counts. The chain combines TRBV6-2 or TRBV6-3 with TRBJ2-2, with D possibly matching TRBD2 (6 bases). The CDR3 contains 15 residues. CDR1 is MNHEY and CDR2 is SVGEGT in the germline V gene. V was pared by 2 bases and J by 4 bases, with 11 bases between. The CDR3 DNA sequence: TGTGCCAGCAGTTACCAGCGGGCCTCCACCGGGGAGCTGTTTTTT. Its translation is CASSYQRASTGELFF.

This clonotype was observed a few times. The rearrangement links TRBV2 to TRBJ2-7; 7 bases map to TRBD2. Trimming took 5 bases from V and 3 from J; bases not matched to a gene: 7. The CDR3 is 14 amino acids. Per the germline V gene, CDR1 is SNHLY and CDR2 is FYNNEI. This CDR3 reads CASSSGLTLYEQYF. The DNA of the CDR3 is TGTGCCAGCAGTTCGGGACTAACCCTCTACGAGCAGTACTTC.

The chain has TRBV6-1 and TRBJ2-7; 9 positions match TRBD2. This CDR3 comprises 14 residues. Germline loops: CDR1 MNHNS, CDR2 SASEGT. V lost 6 bases to trimming and J lost 4 bases; unmatched junction nucleotides: 7. The CDR3: CASRMTSGSYEQYF. CDR3 sequence (DNA): TGTGCCAGCAGAATGACTAGCGGCTCGTACGAGCAGTACTTC.

This clonotype was seen ten or more times. The chain joins TRBV20-1 to TRBJ2-7, with 9 bases identical to TRBD2. There are 14 residues in the CDR3. The germline V gene has CDR1 DFQATT and CDR2 SNEGSKA (reference sequence). The V and J ends lost 1 base and 2 bases, in that order; junction bases with no gene match: 3. Here the CDR3 DNA reads TGCAGTGCTAGAGTAGCGGGAGAAGCCTACGAGCAGTACTTC. It is translated as CSARVAGEAYEQYF.

This clonotype was detected a few times. The rearrangement uses TRBV6-1 and TRBJ1-5; D remains unclear. Trimming pared 3 bases from V and 0 bases from J, leaving 3 bases between. Germline V lookup: CDR1 MNHNS, CDR2 SASEGT. The CDR3 contains 13 residues. The CDR3 sequence: CASSDGSNQPQHF. The CDR3 DNA sequence: TGTGCCAGCAGTGACGGTAGCAATCAGCCCCAGCATTTT.

The chain uses TRBV6-1 and TRBJ2-7; 7 nucleotides match TRBD2. V lost 6 bases to trimming and J lost 2 bases; unmatched junction nucleotides: 16. CDR3 size: 17 residues. CDR1 is MNHNS, CDR2 SASEGT, per germline. Here the CDR3 DNA reads TGTGCCAGCAGACCGACCTCCCTAGCGGACCATGCCTACGAGCAGTACTTC. Encoded protein: CASRPTSLADHAYEQYF.

This clonotype was counted ten times or more. The V call is TRBV27, the J call TRBJ1-5; D is uncertain. The CDR3 loop spans 16 amino acids. Per germline, CDR1 MNHEY and CDR2 SMNVEV (reference sequence). V lost 4 bases, J lost 0 bases, and 13 bases lay in between. The CDR3 region has the DNA TGTGCCAGCAGTTCCGGGTCAGTTTATAGCAATCAGCCCCAGCATTTT. Protein: CASSSGSVYSNQPQHF.